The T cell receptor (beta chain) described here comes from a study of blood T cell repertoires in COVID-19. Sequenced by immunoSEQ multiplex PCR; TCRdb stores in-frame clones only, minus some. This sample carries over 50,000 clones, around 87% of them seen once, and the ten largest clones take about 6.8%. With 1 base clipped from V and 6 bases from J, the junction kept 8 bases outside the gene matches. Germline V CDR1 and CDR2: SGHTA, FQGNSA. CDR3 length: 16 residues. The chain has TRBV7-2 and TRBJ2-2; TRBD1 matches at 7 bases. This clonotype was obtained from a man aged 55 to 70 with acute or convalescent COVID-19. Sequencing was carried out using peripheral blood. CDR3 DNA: TGTGCCAGCAGCTTAGGGGGACAGTCGCTGGCCGGGGAGCTGTTTTTT. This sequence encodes CASSLGGQSLAGELFF.